These 11 T cell receptor beta chains share one sample of origin, sequenced in a study of blood T cell repertoires in COVID-19. The repertoire was sequenced with immunoSEQ multiplex PCR; TCRdb's copy has only in-frame clones and lacks some. The sample has about 350,000 clones, 88% seen once. The sample comprised PBMCs or T cells enriched from blood (not recorded which). Receptors were obtained from a woman in her twenties or thirties who had been exposed to COVID-19.

V is TRBV5-1 and J is TRBJ2-4; perhaps TRBD1 as D (5 bases). CDR1 SGHRS and CDR2 YFSETQ come from the germline V gene. CDR3 size: 17 residues. Trimming removed 0 bases at V and 1 base at J, with 14 bases between. Written as DNA, the CDR3 is TGCGCCAGCAGCTTGGATGTGAACCCAGGGGCCAAAAACATTCAGTACTTC. Protein sequence: CASSLDVNPGAKNIQYF. The full variable domain, rest sourced from reference TRBV5-1 and TRBJ2-4, is KAGVTQTPRYLIKTRGQQVTLSCSPISGHRSVSWYQQTPGQGLQFLFEYFSETQRNKGNFPGRFSGRQFSNSRSEMNVSTLELGDSALYLCASSLDVNPGAKNIQYFGAGTRLSVL.

In this sample, this clone turned up a few times. J is TRBJ1-5 and V is TRBV2, with D perhaps TRBD1 (6 bases). Deletions cut 8 bases from V and 1 base from J, with 15 bases between. In germline, CDR1 is SNHLY, CDR2 FYNNEI. There are 15 residues in the CDR3. DNA of the CDR3: TGTGCCAGCGACCTTCACAGGGCGAGCAATCAGCCCCAGCATTTT. Translation: CASDLHRASNQPQHF.

The chain has TRBV12-3 or TRBV12-4 and TRBJ2-1; TRBD2 is a possible D gene (6 bases). The V gene lost 7 bases and the J gene lost 0 bases, with 7 bases spanning the gap. The CDR3 totals 13 residues. CDR3 DNA: TGTGCCAGCACCGGGAGCTCCTACAATGAGCAGTTCTTC. It specifies CASTGSSYNEQFF.

The genes are TRBV9 and TRBJ2-7; a possible D gene is TRBD1 (6 bases). The CDR3 is made up of 18 amino acids. V was shortened by 4 bases and J by 0 bases, with 23 bases between the two germline ends. Germline V gene lookup returns CDR1 SGDLS and CDR2 YYNGEE. The DNA for the CDR3 is TGTGCCAGCAGCCCAGCGAGGGACACACTCCAGAGCTCCTACGAGCAGTACTTC. This sequence encodes CASSPARDTLQSSYEQYF.

The rearrangement joins TRBV7-8 to TRBJ1-1; possible D gene TRBD1, 6 bases. The germline V and J ends were trimmed by 5 bases and 1 base, with 17 bases remaining between them. This CDR3 comprises 16 residues. Germline loops: CDR1 SGHVS, CDR2 FQNEAQ. Written as DNA, the CDR3 is TGTGCCAGCAGCCCCAACAGGGCGACTACGAACACTGAAGCTTTCTTT. It encodes CASSPNRATTNTEAFF.

In nucleotides, the CDR3 is TGTGCCAGCAGCGTAGATCTAGCGGGAGGGCCCGGTGAGCAGTTCTTC. It encodes CASSVDLAGGPGEQFF. The gene calls are TRBV9 and TRBJ2-1; 12 bases fit TRBD2. This CDR3 region has 16 residues. CDR1 is SGDLS, CDR2 YYNGEE, per germline. V gave up 0 bases and J gave up 9 bases; unmatched junction bases: 7.

The chain couples TRBV18 to TRBJ1-5; tentatively, D is TRBD1 (6 bases). Germline values: CDR1 KGHSH, CDR2 LQKENI. Trimming removed 3 bases at V and 6 bases at J, with 24 bases between. The CDR3 has 18 amino acids. CDR3 nucleotide sequence: TGTGCCAGCTCACCTGGAATAGTTGGTGTTGGGGGCGGTCAGCCCCAGCATTTT. It yields the protein CASSPGIVGVGGGQPQHF.

The rearrangement links TRBV5-6 to TRBJ2-7, with D hard to call. Germline CDR1 and CDR2: SGHDT and YYEEEE. Trimming took off 0 bases at V and 4 bases at J, with 5 bases between the two ends. The CDR3 totals 12 residues. The CDR3: CASSLARYEQYF. The CDR3 region has the DNA TGTGCCAGCAGCTTGGCGCGGTACGAGCAGTACTTC.

The DNA for the CDR3 is TGTGCCAGCTCACCATCTCGGGGATCCCTCTACGAGCAGTACTTC. It codes for CASSPSRGSLYEQYF. The chain combines TRBV18 with TRBJ2-7, with D possibly matching TRBD2 (5 bases). The CDR3 runs 15 residues. V lost 2 bases, J lost 3 bases, and 14 bases lay in between. CDR1 is KGHSH, CDR2 LQKENI, per germline.

V usage is TRBV28 and J usage is TRBJ1-1, with TRBD1 as a possible D gene (6 bases). Germline V gene lookup returns CDR1 MDHEN and CDR2 SYDVKM. V dropped 2 bases and J dropped 2 bases, with 15 bases sitting between them. CDR3 length equals 16 residues. CDR3 nucleotide sequence: TGTGCCAGCAGTTTACCGCGAGGACAGCCAAACACTGAAGCTTTCTTT. This sequence encodes CASSLPRGQPNTEAFF.

The chain carries TRBV15 and TRBJ2-3, with D uncertain. Germline CDR1 reads LNHNV; CDR2 reads YYDKDF (reference sequence). The CDR3 has 13 residues. V lost 0 bases to trimming and J lost 4 bases, with 5 bases between them. For the CDR3, the DNA is TGTGCCACCAGCAGAGATCTTCCAGATACGCAGTATTTT. Its translation is CATSRDLPDTQYF.